Only a few counts were recorded for the clone carrying this T cell receptor beta chain. What it binds is not known. This specimen comes from a study of T cells in tumors after PD-1 blockade. Study-wide points: Some novel exhausted tumor clones appeared in pre-treatment blood, suggesting peripheral recruitment.

Template: tumor biopsy or peripheral blood genomic DNA, roughly 616-6,500 ng per sample. Per the germline V gene, CDR1 is MNHNS and CDR2 is SASEGT. The CDR3 is 13 amino acids. Trimming cost V 0 bases and J 11 bases, with 11 bases left between them. Measured with immunoSEQ multiplex PCR; TCRdb has only the in-frame clones, and not every one. The sample holds almost 35,000 clones; 73% are singletons and the top ten take around 43%. The input for sequencing was PBMCs, taken after anti-PD-1 treatment. This receptor was obtained from a human donor with basal cell carcinoma. The chain recombines TRBV6-1 with TRBJ1-5; D ambiguous. The CDR3 nucleotides read TGTGCCAGCAGTGAAGCCCAGCAGAGAGCCCAGCATTTT. Translation gives CASSEAQQRAQHF.